This T cell receptor (beta chain) was sequenced for a study of identifying expanded T cells in peripheral blood. Details on this clone: Its target is not known.

Germline V lookup: CDR1 MNHEY, CDR2 SMNVEV (reference sequence). The CDR3 is made up of 13 amino acids. Trimming took off 5 bases at V and 3 bases at J, with 10 bases between the two ends. Repertoires were generated with immunoSEQ multiplex PCR, while TCRdb's copy carries only in-frame clones and drops some. The table records tens of thousands of clones, roughly four fifths of them present only once. Study findings and constraints: Across healthy donors, higher total template counts meant significantly greater roughly 2-week count variance. Approximately 1.1 clones differed between technical replicates, versus around 15 and 19 over time.

During the collection period, no donor immune events like infections were recorded. The clonotype originates from a person aged 18 to 70 in good health. The rearrangement joins TRBV27 to TRBJ1-2, with D perhaps matching TRBD1 (5 bases). The sample consisted of blood. The CDR3 is CASSAQGDYGYTF. For the CDR3, the DNA is TGTGCCAGCAGTGCCCAGGGAGACTATGGCTACACCTTC.